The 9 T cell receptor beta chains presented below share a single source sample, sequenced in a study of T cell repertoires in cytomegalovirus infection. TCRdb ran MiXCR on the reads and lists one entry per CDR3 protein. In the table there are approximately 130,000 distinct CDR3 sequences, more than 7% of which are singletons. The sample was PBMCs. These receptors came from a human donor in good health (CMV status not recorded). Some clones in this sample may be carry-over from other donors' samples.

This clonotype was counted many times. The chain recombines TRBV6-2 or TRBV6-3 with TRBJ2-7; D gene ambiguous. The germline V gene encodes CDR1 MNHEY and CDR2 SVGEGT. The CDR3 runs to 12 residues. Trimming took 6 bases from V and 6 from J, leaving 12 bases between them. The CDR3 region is CASSRASVEQYV. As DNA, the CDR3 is TGTGCCAGCAGCCGGGCTTCGGTCGAGCAGTACGTC.

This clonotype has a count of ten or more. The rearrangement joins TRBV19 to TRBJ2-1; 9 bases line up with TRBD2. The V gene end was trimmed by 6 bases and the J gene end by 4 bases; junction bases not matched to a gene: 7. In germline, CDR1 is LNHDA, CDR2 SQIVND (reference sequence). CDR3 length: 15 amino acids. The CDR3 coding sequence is TGTGCCAGTAGGGCGCGGGGGGGGGGGTACAATGAGCAGTTCTTC. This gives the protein CASRARGGGYNEQFF.

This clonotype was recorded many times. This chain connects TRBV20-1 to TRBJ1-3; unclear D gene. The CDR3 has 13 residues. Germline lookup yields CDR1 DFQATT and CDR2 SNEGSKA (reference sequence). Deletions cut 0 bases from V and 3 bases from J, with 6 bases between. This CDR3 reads CSARDSFGNTIYF. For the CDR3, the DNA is TGCAGTGCTAGAGACAGTTTTGGAAACACCATATATTTT.

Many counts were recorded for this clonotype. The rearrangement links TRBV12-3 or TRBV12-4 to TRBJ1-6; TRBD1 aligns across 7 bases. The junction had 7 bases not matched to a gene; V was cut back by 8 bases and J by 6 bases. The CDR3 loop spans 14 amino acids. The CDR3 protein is CASGIDRVNSPLHF. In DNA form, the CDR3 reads TGTGCCAGCGGAATAGACAGGGTTAATTCACCCCTCCACTTT.

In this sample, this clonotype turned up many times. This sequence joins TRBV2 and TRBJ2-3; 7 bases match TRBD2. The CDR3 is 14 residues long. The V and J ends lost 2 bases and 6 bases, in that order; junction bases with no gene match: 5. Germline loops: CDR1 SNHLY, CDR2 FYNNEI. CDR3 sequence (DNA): TGTGCCAGCAGTGAATGGGTGGGAGGGGATACGCAGTATTTT. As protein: CASSEWVGGDTQYF. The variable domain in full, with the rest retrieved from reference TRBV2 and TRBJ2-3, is EPEVTQTPSHQVTQMGQEVILRCVPISNHLYFYWYRQILGQKVEFLVSFYNNEISEKSEIFDDQFSVERPDGSNFTLKIRSTKLEDSAMYFCASSEWVGGDTQYFGPGTRLTVL.

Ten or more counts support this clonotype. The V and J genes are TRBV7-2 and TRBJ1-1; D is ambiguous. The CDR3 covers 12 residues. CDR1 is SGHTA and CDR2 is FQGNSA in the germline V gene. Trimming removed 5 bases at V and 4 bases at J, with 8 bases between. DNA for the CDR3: TGTGCCAGCAGCGTCCGGGGCACTGAAGCTTTCTTT. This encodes CASSVRGTEAFF.

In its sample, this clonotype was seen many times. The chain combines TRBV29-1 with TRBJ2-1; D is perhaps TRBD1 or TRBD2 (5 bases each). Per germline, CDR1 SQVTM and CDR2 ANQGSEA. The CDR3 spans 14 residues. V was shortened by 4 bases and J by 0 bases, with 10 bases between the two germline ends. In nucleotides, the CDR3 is TGCAGCGTTGTTGGGGGATCCTCCTACAATGAGCAGTTCTTC. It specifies CSVVGGSSYNEQFF.

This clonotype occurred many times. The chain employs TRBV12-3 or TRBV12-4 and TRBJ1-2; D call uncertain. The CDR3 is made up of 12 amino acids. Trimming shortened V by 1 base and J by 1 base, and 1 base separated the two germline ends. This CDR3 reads CASSLDNYGYTF. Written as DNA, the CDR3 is TGTGCCAGCAGTTTAGATAACTATGGCTACACCTTC.

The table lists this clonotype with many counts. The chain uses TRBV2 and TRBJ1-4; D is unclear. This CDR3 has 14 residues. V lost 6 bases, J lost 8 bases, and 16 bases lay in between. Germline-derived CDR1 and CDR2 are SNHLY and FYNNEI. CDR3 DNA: TGTGCCAGCAGCCGGACCCTGCCTGGGGAAAAACTGTTTTTT. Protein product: CASSRTLPGEKLFF.